The source of this TCR beta chain is a study of response to subunit inactivated influenza vaccine. TCRdb analysed the RT-PCR reads with MiXCR anew, one entry per CDR3 protein. The sample carries 250,000 to 350,000 distinct CDR3 sequences, approximately 20% recorded once. Germline V gene sequence: CDR1 SGDLS, CDR2 YYNGEE. After removal of 4 bases from V and 7 bases from J, the junction contained 8 bases not matched to a gene. The CDR3 is 15 residues long. This chain connects TRBV9 to TRBJ1-2, with 12 bases aligning to TRBD1. The TCR comes from a man aged 50 to 69 who received an inactivated influenza vaccine. The sequencing here drew on PBMCs from blood, taken approximately 20 months after vaccination. In DNA, the CDR3 is TGTGCCAGCAGCCCGTTGGGACAGGGGGCGAGTGGCTACACCTTC. This sequence encodes CASSPLGQGASGYTF. The full variable domain, with the rest looked up from reference TRBV9 and TRBJ1-2, is DSGVTQTPKHLITATGQRVTLRCSPRSGDLSVYWYQQSLDQGLQFLIQYYNGEERAKGNILERFSAQQFPDLHSELNLSSLELGDSALYFCASSPLGQGASGYTFGSGTRLTVV.